This section outlines one TCR beta chain sequence together with its context. The sample originates from a study of OX40 agonist ivuxolimab in advanced cancers. Clones were read by immunoSEQ multiplex PCR, and TCRdb kept only the in-frame ones, dropping some. The sample holds some 70,000 clones, about 90% seen once. J gave up 5 bases and V 5 bases, and 7 bases lay outside the gene matches. The germline V gene has CDR1 SGHRS and CDR2 YFSETQ. This CDR3 has 14 residues. The rearrangement joins TRBV5-1 to TRBJ2-1, with TRBD1 identical over 7 bases. Sequencing was performed on CD4+ or CD8+ T cells sorted from blood, taken in a trial of the OX40 agonist ivuxolimab. The receptor was isolated from an adult with an advanced solid tumor such as melanoma, head and neck, liver or kidney cancer. CDR3: CASSYRDRHNEQFF. Here the CDR3 DNA reads TGCGCCAGCAGTTACCGGGACAGACACAATGAGCAGTTCTTC.